The table lists the clone carrying this T cell receptor beta chain with a count of one. This sample is part of a study of low-dose radiotherapy and immunotherapy resistance in tumors. Background on the study: The authors gave intravenous cyclophosphamide 200 mg/m2 every two weeks, one day before radiation and immunotherapy.

Time point noted: after trial treatment. Specified treatment: LDRT plus nivolumab, ipilimumab, low-dose cyclophosphamide and aspirin (RACIN trial). Alpha- and beta-chain coverage of first-strand cDNA came from TRAV- and TRBV-specific primers. TCR amplification ran about 20 PCR cycles using constant-region and V-primer adapter primers. One entry per CDR3 protein results from TCRdb running MiXCR on the reads. The sample holds tens of thousands of distinct CDR3 sequences, less than 30% seen once. The CDR3 is 17 residues long. The V end lost 3 bases, the J end lost 2 bases, and 18 bases lay between the germline ends. Germline V gene lookup returns CDR1 KGHDR and CDR2 SFDVKD.

This receptor was obtained from a male donor with prostate cancer. The sequenced sample was PBMCs, obtained after low-dose radiotherapy plus immunotherapy. V usage is TRBV24-1 and J usage is TRBJ2-5; D gene uncertain. CDR3 nucleotides: TGTGCCACCAGTGATCCCCGAGCAGGACCCTTACAAGAGACCCAGTACTTC. Translation gives CATSDPRAGPLQETQYF.